The 4 T cell receptor beta chains listed next were all sequenced from one sample in a study of control samples from healthy donors and cancer patients. The protocol was immunoSEQ multiplex PCR, while the TCRdb copy is restricted to in-frame clones and leaves out a portion. The top ten hold around 17% of the sample, which has 70,000 to 85,000 clones, 91% seen once. Sequenced material: blood. The receptors shown here come from a man between 45 and 60 years old in good health.

The V gene is TRBV3-1 (or the pseudogene TRBV3-2), the J gene TRBJ2-1, with 11 bases that match TRBD2. The CDR3 has 16 amino acids. Germline values: CDR1 LGHDT, CDR2 YNNKEL (reference sequence). The J segment lost 7 bases and the V segment lost 4 bases, leaving 9 bases of the junction unmatched. The CDR3, as DNA: TGTGCCAGCAGCCTACAACTAGCGGGGGTTATGAATGAGCAGTTCTTC. Residues: CASSLQLAGVMNEQFF.

This clone was counted a single time. This chain connects TRBV11-2 to TRBJ1-3; no reliable D call. Trimming cost V 1 base and J 2 bases, with 6 bases left between them. Germline lookup yields CDR1 SGHAT and CDR2 FQNNGV. The CDR3 is 14 residues long. CDR3 amino acids: CASSLGWAGNTIYF. CDR3 DNA: TGTGCCAGCAGCTTAGGCTGGGCTGGAAACACCATATATTTT.

The rearrangement links TRBV15 to TRBJ2-5; D may match TRBD1 or TRBD2 (5 bases each). The length of the CDR3 is 15 residues. Deletions cut 4 bases from V and 1 base from J, with 13 bases between. The germline CDR1 and CDR2 sequences are LNHNV and YYDKDF (reference sequence). The CDR3 nucleotides read TGTGCCACCAGCAAGAGATGGGGGTCCCAAGAGACCCAGTACTTC. Its translation is CATSKRWGSQETQYF.

The J gene is TRBJ1-5, the V gene TRBV15, with D possibly TRBD1 on 5 matching bases. The CDR3 consists of 16 residues. In germline, CDR1 is LNHNV, CDR2 YYDKDF (reference sequence). Trimming stripped 1 base from V and 0 bases from J, with 10 bases between. CDR3 DNA: TGTGCCACCAGCAGAGTCTCAGACAGTAGCAATCAGCCCCAGCATTTT. Translation gives CATSRVSDSSNQPQHF.